This record covers a single T cell receptor (beta chain). V was cut by 6 bases and J by 5 bases, with 6 bases left in between. CDR1 and CDR2 (germline): MNHEY, SVGAGI. The CDR3 loop spans 11 amino acids. This sample stems from a study of blood T cell repertoires in COVID-19. About the study: The United States, Italy and Spain supplied acute and convalescent COVID-19 samples.

The assay was immunoSEQ multiplex PCR, and TCRdb's table has in-frame clones only and misses some. The sample records about 270,000 clones, about 80% being singletons. The rearrangement joins TRBV6-5 to TRBJ2-3; D remains unclear. The sequence came from a human donor in a cohort sampled during active COVID-19. The sequencing sample was made of peripheral blood. The CDR3 DNA is TGTGCCAGCAGCCAGATAGATACGCAGTATTTT. It codes for CASSQIDTQYF.